Listed here is a single TCR beta chain. Antigen: not known. These data come from a study of a mutant IDH1 vaccine in newly diagnosed glioma. The study's findings and limits: The study observed vaccine-induced immune responses in 93.3% of patients.

Germline CDR1 is WNHNN and CDR2 is SYGVQD (reference sequence). J gave up 1 base and V 2 bases, and 0 bases lay outside the gene matches. The CDR3 totals 14 residues. TCRdb keeps only in-frame clones here, not all; method: immunoSEQ multiplex PCR. The sample has around 39,000 clones, less than 85% seen once. Time point in this sample: week 23, last vaccination. Every single dose of the vaccine, 300 ug of mutant IDH1 20-mer peptide, came with topical imiquimod. Sequenced here: PBMCs, sampled from a glioma patient whose treatment included an IDH1 peptide vaccine. The sequence was collected from a woman aged 18 to 35 with glioma. Some clones in this sample may be carry-over from other donors' samples. V and J are TRBV10-1 and TRBJ1-1; 8 bases line up with TRBD1. The CDR3 spells CASSETGGNTEAFF. For the CDR3, the DNA is TGCGCCAGCAGTGAGACAGGGGGGAACACTGAAGCTTTCTTT.